This TCR beta chain was captured in a study of long-term antiretroviral therapy in people with HIV (dated by TCRdb to the early 2020s). For the wider study: Collection of the earliest samples took place about a decade ahead of the 2015 WHO recommendation for immediate ART, at a time when ART was typically delayed until CD4 counts fell. A retrospective serial study tested whether ART initiation and durable HIV suppression were associated with changes in peripheral blood TRB repertoire composition and diversity. A total of about 200 cryopreserved PBMC samples were contributed to the cohort by 30 adults with confirmed HIV infection, with samples collected serially over a mean of approximately six years (range 1-12). Among the approximately 30 participants with HIV, about a dozen were female. No cross-contamination during QIAcube processing was shown when test extractions of a monoclonal T-cell line were performed alongside about 30 polyclonal samples.

The germline ends are 11 bases apart after V is trimmed by 0 bases and J by 3 bases. The CDR3 runs 15 residues from the cysteine to the phenylalanine. Of all the DNA, just the CDR3 is kept, 45 bases in frame from base 1. The CDR1 and CDR2 encoded by the germline V gene are SGDLS and YYNGEE. Broad study findings and their caveats: CDR3 length ranges in HIV repertoires were narrower than in controls, and network structure suggested an antigen-experienced repertoire with only a slight naive shift after ART. The samples were dated from about 2003 to 2017, and the ART regimens that were used may be less effective than current ART regimens. Starting ART was linked to a significant rise in TRB diversity, yet even after long-term ART the diversity remained significantly lower than in transplant donor controls. At every time point, the repertoire was dominated by expanded TRB clones first identified before ART initiation, although this dominance fluctuated and, in many PLHIV, declined after ART. Because cell numbers in pre-ART samples were limited, unsorted PBMC were profiled instead of sorted CD4+ and CD8+ T cells. Owing to limited PBMC availability, only the TCR beta chain was sequenced, without alpha chain pairing. No data were available on ART adherence, viral resistance or therapy changes, limiting inferences about post-ART repertoire changes.

Comments on this clone: Its antigen is unknown. The record has no base qualities; no much larger clone is one base away.

To be included, a participant needed at least one PBMC sample from before ART initiation plus at least two post-ART samples. Treatment was received in the United States of America by all participants with HIV. Before DNA extraction, cryopreserved samples of 1-10 million PBMC were thawed and then washed. At the time of the earliest PBMC sample, participants with HIV were aged between about 20 and 60 years. PBMC samples from each participant spanned 1-4 timepoints before ART initiation and 2-8 timepoints after ART initiation, with a median of 7 samples. Serial HIV viral load, CD4+ T-cell count, ART history and demographic data were obtained for every participant. Genomic DNA was extracted from unsorted PBMC with a Qiagen kit on a QIAcube, processed in batches of 12 samples. The immunoSEQ hsTCRB v3.0 assay was used at survey level resolution to sequence the TRB variable region. The target sequencing depth for TRB was 40,000-50,000 T-cell genomes per sample. Pooled TRB libraries were sequenced on an Illumina MiSeq with a v3 150-cycle kit. The authors' pipeline ran thus. Repertoire analysis was performed in R inside a reproducible Nextflow workflow that covered QC, data transformation and analysis. LymphoSeq2, an R package for exploring AIRR-Seq data, was used to implement custom analyses. A few samples yielding fewer than 5000 total TRB sequences were excluded, leaving roughly 200 analyzed HIV repertoires. Among the 180 to 200 retained HIV repertoires, about 57 were collected before ART initiation and 120 to 140 were collected after ART initiation. Repertoires were downsampled to 5000 TRB nucleotide sequences, and summary statistics were averaged over 100 downsampling iterations. The analysis kept only TRB sequences whose CDR3 regions were at least seven amino acids long. Diversity was measured with a Shannon entropy-derived clonality score and the Gini coefficient. In repertoire networks, the top 5000 CDR3 amino acid sequences were linked whenever an edit distance of one separated two sequences. For TRB CDR3 amino acid sequences, antigen specificity groups and MHC restriction were predicted with GLIPH2. To flag known associations with CMV, EBV, HIV or tissue antigens, CDR3 amino acid sequences were compared against VDJdb and McPAS-TCR. Pre-ART, post-ART and control groups were compared with Wilcoxon signed-rank tests and Holm-Bonferroni correction. TCRdb provides this immuneACCESS table in a form limited to in-frame rearrangements. Some clones are lacking; in checked studies, under half of them reflect an unresolved V gene, and why the rest are absent is not known. For V, J and clone size, that table is used; D and trimming come from the DNA. Within this sample are roughly 25,000 clones, with 80% to 85% of them counted one time only. The ten top clones hold about 25% of the sample.

The source material was unsorted PBMCs, sampled 0.4 years after starting antiretroviral therapy. The chain is assembled from TRBV9 and TRBJ2-3, and the D gene may be TRBD2, 7 bases matching. The TCR was taken from a man aged 45-65 years with HIV. The nucleotides read TGTGCCAGCAGCGTAGTGGGGGGGCGAACAGATACGCAGTATTTT. Its coded protein is CASSVVGGRTDTQYF. This CDR3, with the reference TRBV9 and TRBJ2-3 proteins standing in past its ends, gives the full variable domain DSGVTQTPKHLITATGQRVTLRCSPRSGDLSVYWYQQSLDQGLQFLIQYYNGEERAKGNILERFSAQQFPDLHSELNLSSLELGDSALYFCASSVVGGRTDTQYFGPGTRLTVL.